These 28 T cell receptor beta chains were sequenced from one sample in a study of early T cells in non-severe SARS-CoV-2 infection. TCRdb reanalysed the 5' RACE reads using MiXCR and keeps one entry per CDR3 protein. The sample lists 75,000 to 100,000 distinct CDR3 sequences; 14% to 15% were seen once. Sequenced sample: whole blood. Receptor source: an adult who was a healthcare worker with PCR-confirmed SARS-CoV-2 infection or an uninfected control (not recorded which).

This clonotype was counted at least ten times. The chain employs TRBV27 and TRBJ1-6; D perhaps matches TRBD1 (5 bases). Germline CDR1 reads MNHEY; CDR2 reads SMNVEV (reference sequence). The V and J ends lost 3 bases and 4 bases respectively, with 13 bases between them. The CDR3 contains 16 residues. CDR3 sequence (DNA): TGTGCCAGCAGTTTCTTACAGGCCAGTTATAATTCACCCCTCCACTTT. Translation: CASSFLQASYNSPLHF.

V gene TRBV10-3 combines with J gene TRBJ2-3; D is ambiguous. The CDR3 is made up of 14 amino acids. Germline lookup yields CDR1 ENHRY and CDR2 SYGVKD. V lost 8 bases to trimming and J lost 6 bases, with 18 bases between them. CDR3 DNA: TGTGCCATCGGCTCCCCTCTAAGTAGGGATACGCAGTATTTT. This codes for CAIGSPLSRDTQYF.

This sequence joins TRBV20-1 and TRBJ2-3, with 8 bases fitting TRBD1. Unmatched junction bases numbered 3, after V lost 4 bases and J lost 0 bases. This CDR3 contains 14 residues. Germline CDR1 reads DFQATT; CDR2 reads SNEGSKA (reference sequence). CDR3 amino acids: CSATGQGSTDTQYF. The DNA of the CDR3 is TGCAGTGCTACCGGACAGGGTAGCACAGATACGCAGTATTTT.

This clonotype has only a few counts. The chain carries TRBV7-2 and TRBJ2-5; tentative D call: TRBD1 (6 bases). Trimming pared 5 bases from V and 4 bases from J, leaving 23 bases between. The CDR3 is 17 residues long. Germline values: CDR1 SGHTA, CDR2 FQGNSA. Written as DNA, the CDR3 is TGTGCCAGCAGCAAAGGGGGATCCAGGGATCGTCCAGAGACCCAGTACTTC. It is translated as CASSKGGSRDRPETQYF.

This clonotype was seen ten or more times. The J gene is TRBJ2-3, the V gene TRBV14, with D tentatively TRBD2 (6 bases). V shed 1 base and J shed 6 bases, with 14 bases lying between them. Germline CDR1 SGHDN, CDR2 FVKESK. This CDR3 is 15 amino acids long. The CDR3 DNA reads TGTGCCAGCAGCCAAGCCGGGACTCGAGTGGATACGCAGTATTTT. Translation gives CASSQAGTRVDTQYF.

This clonotype was picked up many times. The chain is built from TRBV27 and TRBJ2-3; no reliable D call. Germline assignment: CDR1 MNHEY and CDR2 SMNVEV (reference sequence). V was shortened by 5 bases and J by 5 bases, with 17 bases between the two germline ends. The length of the CDR3 is 15 residues. Here the CDR3 reads CASSRWASLGDTQYF. CDR3 bases: TGTGCCAGCAGTCGCTGGGCTTCACTTGGAGATACGCAGTATTTT.

This chain connects TRBV5-1 to TRBJ1-4; D not certain. V dropped 4 bases and J dropped 7 bases, with 17 bases sitting between them. CDR1 and CDR2 (germline): SGHRS, YFSETQ. This CDR3 comprises 15 residues. The CDR3 DNA follows: TGCGCCAGCAGCCAAGTCCCCGCAACGGGTGAAAAACTGTTTTTT. Its translation is CASSQVPATGEKLFF. Together with reference TRBV5-1 and TRBJ1-4, the CDR3 gives the full variable domain: KAGVTQTPRYLIKTRGQQVTLSCSPISGHRSVSWYQQTPGQGLQFLFEYFSETQRNKGNFPGRFSGRQFSNSRSEMNVSTLELGDSALYLCASSQVPATGEKLFFGSGTQLSVL.

The chain recombines TRBV29-1 with TRBJ2-7, with 7 bases that match TRBD2. The V gene end was trimmed by 2 bases and the J gene end by 2 bases; junction bases not matched to a gene: 9. Per germline, CDR1 SQVTM and CDR2 ANQGSEA. This CDR3 region has 15 residues. In DNA form, the CDR3 reads TGCAGCGTTGAAAGGACCGGGACTAATGCCTACGAGCAGTACGTC. Protein product: CSVERTGTNAYEQYV.

Only a few counts were recorded for this clonotype. The chain is built from TRBV9 and TRBJ2-5, with D perhaps TRBD1 (6 bases). The V gene's germline CDR1 is SGDLS and CDR2 YYNGEE. The germline V and J ends were trimmed by 0 bases and 5 bases, with 8 bases remaining between them. The CDR3 is 13 residues long. The CDR3 nucleotides read TGTGCCAGCAGCGTAGCTACAGGGGAGACCCAGTACTTC. It specifies CASSVATGETQYF.

This clonotype was counted ten times or more. J is TRBJ1-6 and V is TRBV3-1, with a weak D call TRBD1 (5 bases). Trimming took 6 bases from V and 14 from J, leaving 26 bases between them. There are 16 residues in the CDR3. Germline loops: CDR1 LGHDT, CDR2 YNNKEL (reference sequence). In DNA form, the CDR3 reads TGTGCCAGCAGGGGGATCGGTGGGGGACCTTCGGATTCCCTCCACTTT. Translation: CASRGIGGGPSDSLHF. The full variable domain, rest sourced from reference TRBV3-1 and TRBJ1-6, is DTAVSQTPKYLVTQMGNDKSIKCEQNLGHDTMYWYKQDSKKFLKIMFSYNNKELIINETVPNRFSPKSPDKAHLNLHINSLELGDSAVYFCASRGIGGGPSDSLHFGNGTRLTVT.

The CDR3 here is CASSRGPSGGSYNEQFF. The CDR3 DNA reads TGTGCCAGTAGTCGGGGACCTAGCGGGGGCTCCTACAATGAGCAGTTCTTC. This chain joins TRBV19 and TRBJ2-1; 10 nucleotides match TRBD2. J was trimmed by 0 bases and V by 5 bases; bases with no gene match: 7. Germline V gives CDR1 LNHDA, CDR2 SQIVND (reference sequence). The length of the CDR3 is 17 residues.

This chain joins TRBV12-5 and TRBJ2-1, with no clear D. The CDR3 spans 12 residues. V was cut by 6 bases and J by 7 bases, with 10 bases left in between. Per germline, CDR1 LGHNT and CDR2 FRNRAP. The CDR3 DNA reads as TGTGCTAGTGGCCCAAAAGAGAATGAGCAGTTCTTC. Translation: CASGPKENEQFF.

The sample holds many counts of this clonotype. The chain uses TRBV6-6 and TRBJ1-6; D may be TRBD1 (6 bases). Germline V gives CDR1 MNHNY, CDR2 SVGAGI (reference sequence). V lost 6 bases, J lost 8 bases, and 17 bases lay in between. The CDR3 spans 15 residues. In DNA form, the CDR3 reads TGTGCCAGCAGGGACGGGGACACCTGGGATTCACCCCTCCACTTT. Its translation: CASRDGDTWDSPLHF.

This clonotype was counted ten times or more. The rearrangement uses TRBV4-2 and TRBJ1-2; D is unresolved. Germline V gene sequence: CDR1 LGHNA, CDR2 YNFKEQ. Trimming left V 0 bases short and J 4 bases short, with 15 bases between. The CDR3 contains 16 residues. The CDR3 DNA reads TGTGCCAGCAGCCAAGAAAGCGCACGAGCCTTCTATGGCTACACCTTC. This translates into CASSQESARAFYGYTF.

Details on this clonotype: The germline gene is not matched at one end of the junction; a read error may be the cause. J is TRBJ2-1 and V is TRBV5-1, with D unresolved. Germline CDR1 reads SGHRS; CDR2 reads YFSETQ. CDR3 length equals 14 residues. The CDR3 DNA follows: TGCGCCAGCAGCTTGGGACTCACATACAATGAGCAGCTCTTC. Protein: CASSLGLTYNEQLF.

Only a few counts were recorded for this clonotype. The chain couples TRBV24-1 to TRBJ1-5; 7 bases match TRBD1. Per germline, CDR1 KGHDR and CDR2 SFDVKD. Trimming took 2 bases from V and 5 from J; bases not matched to a gene: 8. The CDR3 has 16 amino acids. DNA for the CDR3: TGTGCCACCAGTGATTCGGGAGGGGGCGGACATCAGCCCCAGCATTTT. Translation: CATSDSGGGGHQPQHF.

This clonotype was picked up many times. The chain combines TRBV7-2 with TRBJ2-1, with 9 positions matching TRBD2. This CDR3 is built from 16 residues. Germline V gene lookup returns CDR1 SGHTA and CDR2 FQGNSA. Unmatched junction bases numbered 7, after V lost 5 bases and J lost 2 bases. The chain's CDR3 is CASSPVGGGAYNEQFF. The CDR3 coding sequence is TGTGCCAGCAGCCCTGTGGGCGGGGGGGCCTACAATGAGCAGTTCTTC.

This chain links TRBV7-2 with TRBJ2-6, with D uncertain. The germline CDR1 and CDR2 sequences are SGHTA and FQGNSA. V shed 6 bases and J shed 4 bases, with 16 bases lying between them. The CDR3 spans 16 residues. For the CDR3, the DNA is TGTGCCAGCAGGGAAACGGGTGCCCGGGGGGCCAACGTCCTGACTTTC. This codes for CASRETGARGANVLTF.

This clonotype has only a few counts. V gene TRBV20-1 combines with J gene TRBJ2-3; 10 bases map to TRBD2. The germline V gene has CDR1 DFQATT and CDR2 SNEGSKA (reference sequence). The CDR3 contains 16 residues. The junction had 15 bases not matched to a gene; V was cut back by 7 bases and J by 5 bases. The CDR3 DNA reads as TGCAGTGTCAACCCCCCCAGGCTAGCGGGAGTAGATACGCAGTATTTT. The encoded protein is CSVNPPRLAGVDTQYF.

V usage is TRBV29-1 and J usage is TRBJ1-1, with D unresolved. Trimming left V 2 bases short and J 2 bases short, with 12 bases between. This CDR3 has 14 amino acids. Germline V gene lookup returns CDR1 SQVTM and CDR2 ANQGSEA. DNA of the CDR3: TGCAGCGTTGAACCGGGTGTCCGAAACACTGAAGCTTTCTTT. It encodes CSVEPGVRNTEAFF.

This clonotype occurred a few times. V is TRBV21-1 and J is TRBJ2-1; the D call of TRBD2 is as the table states it, not checked on the DNA. TRBV21-1 is a documented pseudogene. This CDR3 comprises 14 residues. CDR3 loop: CARRSSGANGEQFF. In DNA form, the CDR3 reads TGTGCCAGACGATCTAGCGGGGCCAATGGTGAGCAGTTCTTC.

The chain recombines TRBV10-3 with TRBJ2-7; 10 bases align to TRBD1. V trimming: 4 bases; J trimming: 2 bases; junction bases outside the gene matches: 2. The germline V gene has CDR1 ENHRY and CDR2 SYGVKD. The CDR3 consists of 14 residues. Here the CDR3 DNA reads TGTGCCATCAGTGGACAGGGGGCACCCTACGAGCAGTACGTC. The encoded protein is CAISGQGAPYEQYV.

The sample holds many counts of this clonotype. The chain is built from TRBV7-2 and TRBJ2-5; TRBD2 might be the D (5 bases). V gave up 4 bases and J gave up 2 bases, with 11 bases separating them. CDR1 is SGHTA and CDR2 is FQGNSA in the germline V gene. CDR3 length: 14 amino acids. In DNA, the CDR3 is TGTGCCAGCAGCTCCCCTACGGGGCAAGAGACCCAGTACTTC. It is translated as CASSSPTGQETQYF.

The chain combines TRBV14 with TRBJ2-1; 8 bases map to TRBD1. With V trimmed by 8 bases and J by 4 bases, 4 bases remained unmatched. Germline assignment: CDR1 SGHDN and CDR2 FVKESK. The length of the CDR3 is 13 residues. The CDR3 DNA reads TGTGCCAGCCAGGGGGCCGGGTACAATGAGCAGTTCTTC. This sequence encodes CASQGAGYNEQFF.

The chain couples TRBV5-1 to TRBJ1-3; no firm D call. Trimming removed 0 bases at V and 4 bases at J, with 11 bases between. The CDR3 has 15 residues. The V gene's germline CDR1 is SGHRS and CDR2 YFSETQ. The CDR3 loop is CASSLGQQRGNTIYF. The CDR3 nucleotides read TGCGCCAGCAGCTTGGGGCAGCAGAGAGGAAACACCATATATTTT.

Only a few counts were recorded for this clonotype. The chain carries TRBV7-8 and TRBJ2-1; D tentatively fits TRBD1 or TRBD2 (5 bases each). This CDR3 spans 15 amino acids. Germline CDR1 is SGHVS and CDR2 is FQNEAQ. V lost 5 bases and J 7 bases, leaving 18 bases between the germline ends. The CDR3 DNA is TGTGCCAGCAGCCATACCTGGGGGAGTGAGAATGAGCAGTTCTTC. It encodes CASSHTWGSENEQFF.

This clonotype has ten or more counts. The genes are TRBV6-1 and TRBJ2-5, with D uncertain. Germline V gene lookup returns CDR1 MNHNS and CDR2 SASEGT. Trimming pared 0 bases from V and 0 bases from J, leaving 17 bases between. The CDR3 totals 18 residues. The CDR3 loop is CASSEALGSLNYQETQYF. For the CDR3, the DNA is TGTGCCAGCAGTGAAGCCCTGGGCAGCCTTAATTACCAAGAGACCCAGTACTTC.

This clonotype was seen a few times. This chain connects TRBV7-9 to TRBJ2-1; 8 nucleotides align to TRBD1. This CDR3 is built from 14 residues. V trimming: 5 bases; J trimming: 7 bases; junction bases outside the gene matches: 7. Germline CDR1 reads SEHNR; CDR2 reads FQNEAQ (reference sequence). CDR3 bases: TGTGCCAGCAGCCAAAGGACAGGGCTAAATGAGCAGTTCTTC. Its translation: CASSQRTGLNEQFF. Based on the CDR3 plus reference TRBV7-9 and TRBJ2-1, the full variable domain is DTGVSQNPRHKITKRGQNVTFRCDPISEHNRLYWYRQTLGQGPEFLTYFQNEAQLEKSRLLSDRFSAERPKGSFSTLEIQRTEQGDSAMYLCASSQRTGLNEQFFGPGTRLTVL.